This T cell receptor beta chain was profiled in a study of cytomegalovirus exposure and HLA in healthy donors. The study ran its PCR with 60 Vbeta and 13 Jbeta primers. The method was immunoSEQ multiplex PCR; TCRdb's version includes in-frame clones alone and lacks a portion of them. The sample shows tens of thousands of clones, around nine tenths of them seen only once. With regard to this clone: Its antigen remains unidentified.

CDR1 is GTSNPN and CDR2 is SVGIG in the germline V gene (reference sequence). The CDR3 totals 11 residues. The donors comprised healthy bone marrow donors. Findings and limits, study-wide: Later, an analysis showed that TCR beta chains associated with HLA were more clonally expanded than others that were equally common. The study designated 150 or so TCR beta chains cytomegalovirus-associated.

This chain uses TRBV30 with TRBJ2-5; perhaps TRBD2 as D (6 bases). The source is a woman between 18 and 30 years old in good health and CMV-seronegative. The sequenced sample consisted of PBMCs. The CDR3 protein is CATGVGETQYF. The CDR3 nucleotides are TGTGCGACGGGGGTCGGAGAGACCCAGTACTTC.